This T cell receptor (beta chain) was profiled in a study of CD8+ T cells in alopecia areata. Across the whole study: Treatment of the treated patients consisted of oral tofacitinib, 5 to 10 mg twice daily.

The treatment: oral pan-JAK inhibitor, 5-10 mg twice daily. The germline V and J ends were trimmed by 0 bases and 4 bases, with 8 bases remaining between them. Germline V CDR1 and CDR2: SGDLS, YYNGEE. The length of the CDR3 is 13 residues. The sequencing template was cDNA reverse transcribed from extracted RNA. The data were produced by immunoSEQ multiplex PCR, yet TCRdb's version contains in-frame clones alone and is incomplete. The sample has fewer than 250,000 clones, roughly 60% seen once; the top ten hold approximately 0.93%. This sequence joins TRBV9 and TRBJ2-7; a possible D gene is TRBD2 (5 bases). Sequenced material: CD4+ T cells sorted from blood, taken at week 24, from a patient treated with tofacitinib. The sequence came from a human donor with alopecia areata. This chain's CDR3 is CASSVDGGYEQYF. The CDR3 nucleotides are TGTGCCAGCAGCGTAGACGGAGGATACGAGCAGTACTTC.